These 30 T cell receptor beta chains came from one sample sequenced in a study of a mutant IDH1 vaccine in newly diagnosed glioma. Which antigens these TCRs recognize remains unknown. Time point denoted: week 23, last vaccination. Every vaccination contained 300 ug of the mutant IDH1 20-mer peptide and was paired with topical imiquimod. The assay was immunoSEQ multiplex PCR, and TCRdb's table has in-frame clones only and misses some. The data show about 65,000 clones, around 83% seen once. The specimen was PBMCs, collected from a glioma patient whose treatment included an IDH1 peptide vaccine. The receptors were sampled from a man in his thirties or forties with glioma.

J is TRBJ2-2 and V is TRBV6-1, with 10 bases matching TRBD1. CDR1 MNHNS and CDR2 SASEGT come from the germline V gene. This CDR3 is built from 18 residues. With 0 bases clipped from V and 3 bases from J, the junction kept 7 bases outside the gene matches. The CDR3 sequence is CASSEALRQGAYTGELFF. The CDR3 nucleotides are TGTGCCAGCAGTGAAGCGCTTCGACAGGGGGCCTACACCGGGGAGCTGTTTTTT.

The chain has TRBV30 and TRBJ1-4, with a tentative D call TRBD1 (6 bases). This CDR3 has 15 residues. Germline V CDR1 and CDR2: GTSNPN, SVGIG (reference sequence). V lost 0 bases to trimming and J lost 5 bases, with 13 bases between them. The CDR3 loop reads CAWSVGGGGNEKLFF. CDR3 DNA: TGTGCCTGGAGTGTAGGGGGAGGAGGCAATGAAAAACTGTTTTTT.

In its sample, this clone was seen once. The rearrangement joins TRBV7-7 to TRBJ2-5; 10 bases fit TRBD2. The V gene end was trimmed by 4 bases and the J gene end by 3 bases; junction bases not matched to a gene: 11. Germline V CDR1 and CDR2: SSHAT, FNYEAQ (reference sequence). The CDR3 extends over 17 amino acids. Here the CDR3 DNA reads TGTGCCAGCAGCTCCCACCCGGAAGCGGGGGGGAAAGAGACCCAGTACTTC. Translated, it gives CASSSHPEAGGKETQYF.

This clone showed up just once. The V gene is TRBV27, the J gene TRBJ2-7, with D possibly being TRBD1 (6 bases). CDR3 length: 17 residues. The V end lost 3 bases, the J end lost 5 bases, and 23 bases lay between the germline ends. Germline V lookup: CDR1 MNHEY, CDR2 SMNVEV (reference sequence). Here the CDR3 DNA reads TGTGCCAGCAGTTTTTCCCACCGGGCGACTCACAGGGACGAGCAGTACTTC. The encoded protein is CASSFSHRATHRDEQYF.

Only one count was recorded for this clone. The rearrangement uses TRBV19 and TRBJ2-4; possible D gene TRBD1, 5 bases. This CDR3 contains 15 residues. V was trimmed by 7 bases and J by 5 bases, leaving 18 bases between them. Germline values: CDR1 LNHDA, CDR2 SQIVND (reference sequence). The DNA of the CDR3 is TGTGCCAGTAAGGTCGGCAGGGCTGGCGAAAACATTCAGTACTTC. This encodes CASKVGRAGENIQYF.

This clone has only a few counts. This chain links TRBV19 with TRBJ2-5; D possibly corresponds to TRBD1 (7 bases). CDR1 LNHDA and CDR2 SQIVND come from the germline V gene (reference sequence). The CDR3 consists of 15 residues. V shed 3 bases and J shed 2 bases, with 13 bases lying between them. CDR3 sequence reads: CASSIRGTDQETQYF. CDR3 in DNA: TGTGCCAGTAGTATCCGGGGGACAGATCAAGAGACCCAGTACTTC.

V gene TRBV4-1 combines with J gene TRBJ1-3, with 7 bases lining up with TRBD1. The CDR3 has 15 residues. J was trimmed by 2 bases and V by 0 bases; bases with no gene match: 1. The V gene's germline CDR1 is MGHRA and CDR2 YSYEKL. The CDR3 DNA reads TGCGCCAGCAGCCAAGACACAGGGGCTGGAAACACCATATATTTT. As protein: CASSQDTGAGNTIYF.

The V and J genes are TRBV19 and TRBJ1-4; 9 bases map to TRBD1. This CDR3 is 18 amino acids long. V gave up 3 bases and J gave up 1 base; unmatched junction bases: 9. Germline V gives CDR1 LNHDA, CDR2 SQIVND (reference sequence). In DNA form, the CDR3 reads TGTGCCAGTAGTATGGGGGAGCACAGGGGGCGAACTAATGAAAAACTGTTTTTT. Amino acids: CASSMGEHRGRTNEKLFF.

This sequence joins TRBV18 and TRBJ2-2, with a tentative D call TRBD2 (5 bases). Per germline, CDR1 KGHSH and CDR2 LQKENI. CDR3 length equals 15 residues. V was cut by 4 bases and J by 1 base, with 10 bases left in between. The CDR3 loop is CASSLRTGNTGELFF. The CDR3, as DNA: TGTGCCAGCTCACTCCGGACTGGGAACACCGGGGAGCTGTTTTTT.

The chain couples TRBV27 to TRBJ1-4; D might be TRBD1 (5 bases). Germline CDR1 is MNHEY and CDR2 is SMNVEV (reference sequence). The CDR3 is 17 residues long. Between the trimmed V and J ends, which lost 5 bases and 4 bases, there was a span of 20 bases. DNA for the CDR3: TGTGCCAGCAGTCTAAGGGTTTATTCAGGGTTTAATGAAAAACTGTTTTTT. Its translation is CASSLRVYSGFNEKLFF.

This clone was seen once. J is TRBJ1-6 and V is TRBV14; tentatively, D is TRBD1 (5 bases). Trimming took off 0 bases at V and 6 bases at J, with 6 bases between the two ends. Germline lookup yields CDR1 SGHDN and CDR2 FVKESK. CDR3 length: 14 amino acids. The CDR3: CASSQETANSPLHF. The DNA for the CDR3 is TGTGCCAGCAGCCAAGAGACAGCTAATTCACCCCTCCACTTT.

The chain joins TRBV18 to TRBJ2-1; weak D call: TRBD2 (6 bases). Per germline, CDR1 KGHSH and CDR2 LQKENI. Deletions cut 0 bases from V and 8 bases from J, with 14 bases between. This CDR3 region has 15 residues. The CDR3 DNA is TGTGCCAGCTCACCACCTGAGACTAGGCGGCATGAGCAGTTCTTC. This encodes CASSPPETRRHEQFF.

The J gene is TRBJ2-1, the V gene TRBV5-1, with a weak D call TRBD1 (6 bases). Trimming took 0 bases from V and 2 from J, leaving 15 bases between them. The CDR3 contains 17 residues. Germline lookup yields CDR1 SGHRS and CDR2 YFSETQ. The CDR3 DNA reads TGCGCCAGCAGCTTGGCCCAGGGGAAGAAGGCCTACAATGAGCAGTTCTTC. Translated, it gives CASSLAQGKKAYNEQFF.

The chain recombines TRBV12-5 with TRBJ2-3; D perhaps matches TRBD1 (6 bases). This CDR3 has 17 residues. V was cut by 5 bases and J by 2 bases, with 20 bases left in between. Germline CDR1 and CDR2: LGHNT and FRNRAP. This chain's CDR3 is CASGAGQSILSTDTQYF. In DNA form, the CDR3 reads TGTGCTAGTGGTGCCGGACAGTCCATACTCTCCACAGATACGCAGTATTTT.

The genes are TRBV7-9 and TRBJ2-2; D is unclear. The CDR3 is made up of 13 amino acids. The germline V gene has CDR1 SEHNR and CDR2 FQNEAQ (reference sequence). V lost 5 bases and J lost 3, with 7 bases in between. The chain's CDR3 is CASSIIYTGELFF. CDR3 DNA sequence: TGTGCCAGCAGCATAATATACACCGGGGAGCTGTTTTTT.

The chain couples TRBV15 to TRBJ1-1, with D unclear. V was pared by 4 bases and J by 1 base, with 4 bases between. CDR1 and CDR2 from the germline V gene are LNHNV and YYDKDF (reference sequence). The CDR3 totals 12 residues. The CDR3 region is CATSTENTEAFF. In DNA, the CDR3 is TGTGCCACCAGCACGGAGAACACTGAAGCTTTCTTT.

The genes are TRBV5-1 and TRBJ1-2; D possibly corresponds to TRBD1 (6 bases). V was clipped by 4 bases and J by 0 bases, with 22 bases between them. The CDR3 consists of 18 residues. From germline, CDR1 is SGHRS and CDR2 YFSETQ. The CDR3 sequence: CASSPKETGSTANYGYTF. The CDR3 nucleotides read TGCGCCAGCAGCCCAAAAGAGACAGGTTCCACGGCTAACTATGGCTACACCTTC. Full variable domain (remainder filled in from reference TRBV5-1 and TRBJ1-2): KAGVTQTPRYLIKTRGQQVTLSCSPISGHRSVSWYQQTPGQGLQFLFEYFSETQRNKGNFPGRFSGRQFSNSRSEMNVSTLELGDSALYLCASSPKETGSTANYGYTFGSGTRLTVV.

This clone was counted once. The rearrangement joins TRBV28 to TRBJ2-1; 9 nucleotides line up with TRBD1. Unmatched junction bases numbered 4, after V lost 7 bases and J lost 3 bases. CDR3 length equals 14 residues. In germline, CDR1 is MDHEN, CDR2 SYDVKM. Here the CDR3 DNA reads TGTGCCAGCAAGGGGACAGGGCTCTACAATGAGCAGTTCTTC. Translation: CASKGTGLYNEQFF.

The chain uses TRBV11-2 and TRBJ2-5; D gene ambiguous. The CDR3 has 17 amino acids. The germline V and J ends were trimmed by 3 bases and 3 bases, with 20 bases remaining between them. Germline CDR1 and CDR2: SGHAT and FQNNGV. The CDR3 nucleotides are TGTGCCAGCAGCTTGTCCGGTAAAGTGCGGCCGAAAGAGACCCAGTACTTC. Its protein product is CASSLSGKVRPKETQYF.

The CDR3 sequence is CASSPFRGGTEAFF. Written as DNA, the CDR3 is TGCGCCAGCAGCCCTTTCAGAGGGGGTACTGAAGCTTTCTTT. The genes are TRBV5-1 and TRBJ1-1; a possible D gene is TRBD1 (6 bases). The V end was cut by 4 bases, the J end by 5 bases, with 15 bases between. The CDR3 consists of 14 residues. Germline V lookup: CDR1 SGHRS, CDR2 YFSETQ.

The CDR3 is CASSPGDFAHYEQYF. The CDR3 DNA is TGTGCCAGCAGCCCGGGGGACTTCGCTCACTACGAGCAGTACTTC. The chain combines TRBV9 with TRBJ2-7; possibly TRBD2 for D (6 bases). The CDR3 is 15 residues long. Germline V gives CDR1 SGDLS, CDR2 YYNGEE. With 4 bases removed from V and 3 bases from J, the gap between germline ends came to 17 bases.

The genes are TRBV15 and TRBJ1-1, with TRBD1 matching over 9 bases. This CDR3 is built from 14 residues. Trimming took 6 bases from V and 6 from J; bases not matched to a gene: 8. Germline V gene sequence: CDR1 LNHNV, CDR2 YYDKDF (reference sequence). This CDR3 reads CATSRQGGVPEAFF. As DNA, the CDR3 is TGTGCCACCAGTCGACAGGGGGGGGTGCCTGAAGCTTTCTTT.

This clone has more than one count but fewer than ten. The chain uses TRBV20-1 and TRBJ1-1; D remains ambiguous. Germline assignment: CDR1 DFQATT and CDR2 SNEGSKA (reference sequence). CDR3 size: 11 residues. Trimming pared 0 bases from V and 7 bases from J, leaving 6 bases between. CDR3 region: CSAREAYEAFF. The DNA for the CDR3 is TGCAGTGCTAGAGAGGCGTATGAAGCTTTCTTT.

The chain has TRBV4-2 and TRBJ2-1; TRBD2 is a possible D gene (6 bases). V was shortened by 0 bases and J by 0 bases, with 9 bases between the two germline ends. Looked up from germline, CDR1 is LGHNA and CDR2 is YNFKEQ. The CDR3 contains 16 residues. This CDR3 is CASSQDLGGSYNEQFF. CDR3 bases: TGTGCCAGCAGCCAAGATCTGGGAGGCTCCTACAATGAGCAGTTCTTC.

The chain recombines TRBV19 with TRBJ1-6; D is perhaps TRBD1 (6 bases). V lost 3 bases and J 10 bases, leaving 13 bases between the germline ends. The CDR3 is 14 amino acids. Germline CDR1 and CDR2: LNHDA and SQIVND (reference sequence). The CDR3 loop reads CASSIYREGSPLHF. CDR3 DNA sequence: TGTGCCAGTAGTATCTACAGGGAGGGATCACCCCTCCACTTT.

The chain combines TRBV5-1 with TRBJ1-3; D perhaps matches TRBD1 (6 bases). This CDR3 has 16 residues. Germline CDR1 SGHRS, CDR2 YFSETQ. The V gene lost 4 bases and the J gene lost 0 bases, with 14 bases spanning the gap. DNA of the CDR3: TGCGCCAGCAGCCCGGTCGGACAGCCCTCTGGAAACACCATATATTTT. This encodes CASSPVGQPSGNTIYF.

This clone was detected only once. The CDR3 spells CASSYPGTDTQYF. Written as DNA, the CDR3 is TGTGCCAGCAGTTACCCGGGCACAGATACGCAGTATTTT. V usage is TRBV6-6 and J usage is TRBJ2-3; D is unresolved. Germline loops: CDR1 MNHNY, CDR2 SVGAGI (reference sequence). This CDR3 spans 13 amino acids. V was pared by 2 bases and J by 1 base, with 4 bases between.

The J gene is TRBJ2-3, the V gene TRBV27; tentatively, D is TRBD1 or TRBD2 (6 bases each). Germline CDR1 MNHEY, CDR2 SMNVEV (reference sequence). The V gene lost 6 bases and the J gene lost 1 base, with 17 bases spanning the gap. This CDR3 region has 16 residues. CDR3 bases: TGTGCCAGCAGATCCAGACTCGGGGGCGGCACAGATACGCAGTATTTT. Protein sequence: CASRSRLGGGTDTQYF.

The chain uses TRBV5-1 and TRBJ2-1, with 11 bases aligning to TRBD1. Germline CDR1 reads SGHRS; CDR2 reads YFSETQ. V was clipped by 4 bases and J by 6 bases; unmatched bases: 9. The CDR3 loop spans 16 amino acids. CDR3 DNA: TGCGCCAGCAGCCTGAGAACGGGACAGGGGGGCAATGAGCAGTTCTTC. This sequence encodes CASSLRTGQGGNEQFF.

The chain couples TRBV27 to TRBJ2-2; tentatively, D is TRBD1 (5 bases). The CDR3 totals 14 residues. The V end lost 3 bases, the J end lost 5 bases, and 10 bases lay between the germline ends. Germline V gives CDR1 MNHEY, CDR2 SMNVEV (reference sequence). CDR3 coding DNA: TGTGCCAGCAGTTTCTGGCAGGGAACCGGGGAGCTGTTTTTT. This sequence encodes CASSFWQGTGELFF.